The 23 T cell receptor beta chains below come from one sample, sequenced in a study of blood T cell repertoires in COVID-19. Sequenced by immunoSEQ multiplex PCR; TCRdb stores in-frame clones only, minus some. The table lists approximately 110,000 clones, 85% of them singletons. The sample consisted of peripheral blood. These receptor sequences come from a human donor in a cohort sampled during active COVID-19.

V gene TRBV28 combines with J gene TRBJ1-4; D uncertain. The CDR3 has 16 amino acids. Trimming removed 4 bases at V and 4 bases at J, with 16 bases between. Germline CDR1 and CDR2: MDHEN and SYDVKM. As DNA, the CDR3 is TGTGCCAGCAGTTCTCTACGCCTTCCCTATAATGAAAAACTGTTTTTT. This encodes CASSSLRLPYNEKLFF. The entire variable domain, with the rest obtained from reference TRBV28 and TRBJ1-4, is as follows: DVKVTQSSRYLVKRTGEKVFLECVQDMDHENMFWYRQDPGLGLRLIYFSYDVKMKEKGDIPEGYSVSREKKERFSLILESASTNQTSMYLCASSSLRLPYNEKLFFGSGTQLSVL.

The chain uses TRBV6-2 or TRBV6-3 and TRBJ1-5, with D maybe TRBD1 (5 bases). V was cut by 6 bases and J by 5 bases, with 17 bases left in between. Germline CDR1 reads MNHEY; CDR2 reads SVGEGT. This CDR3 contains 15 residues. CDR3 bases: TGTGCCAGCAGCCAAACGGCCAGGGTCTATCAGCCCCAGCATTTT. It encodes CASSQTARVYQPQHF.

The V and J genes are TRBV6-5 and TRBJ1-1; no firm D call. Germline V gene lookup returns CDR1 MNHEY and CDR2 SVGAGI. The CDR3 is 13 residues long. V was clipped by 2 bases and J by 2 bases, with 6 bases between them. CDR3 sequence (DNA): TGTGCCAGCAGTTACGCGGAAAACACTGAAGCTTTCTTT. Protein product: CASSYAENTEAFF.

The rearrangement uses TRBV15 and TRBJ1-4; the D is unclear. CDR3 length: 13 amino acids. V lost 2 bases and J 7 bases, leaving 8 bases between the germline ends. Per germline, CDR1 LNHNV and CDR2 YYDKDF (reference sequence). In DNA form, the CDR3 reads TGTGCCACCAGCAGAAGTCGGGGTGAAAAACTGTTTTTT. Translated: CATSRSRGEKLFF. Full variable domain (missing parts from reference TRBV15 and TRBJ1-4): DAMVIQNPRYQVTQFGKPVTLSCSQTLNHNVMYWYQQKSSQAPKLLFHYYDKDFNNEADTPDNFQSRRPNTSFCFLDIRSPGLGDTAMYLCATSRSRGEKLFFGSGTQLSVL.

The J gene is TRBJ2-7, the V gene TRBV12-3 or TRBV12-4; D possibly corresponds to TRBD1 (5 bases). This CDR3 spans 13 amino acids. Trimming cost V 3 bases and J 3 bases, with 9 bases left between them. CDR3 protein: CASSFQTVYEQYF. The DNA for the CDR3 is TGTGCCAGCAGTTTCCAGACAGTCTACGAGCAGTACTTC.

The rearrangement joins TRBV5-1 to TRBJ2-2; TRBD1 might be the D (5 bases). CDR1 is SGHRS and CDR2 is YFSETQ in the germline V gene. Trimming took 4 bases from V and 6 from J, leaving 13 bases between them. The CDR3 covers 14 residues. CDR3 sequence reads: CASSPQQVPGELFF. CDR3 coding DNA: TGCGCCAGCAGCCCCCAACAGGTTCCCGGGGAGCTGTTTTTT.

This chain joins TRBV6-5 and TRBJ2-2, with 7 positions matching TRBD2. V lost 7 bases to trimming and J lost 6 bases; unmatched junction nucleotides: 11. The CDR3 length is 15 residues. CDR1 is MNHEY, CDR2 SVGAGI, per germline. The CDR3, as DNA: TGTGCCAGCACCGCCCCGGGAGGTGGAGCCGGGGAGCTGTTTTTT. It yields the protein CASTAPGGGAGELFF.

The chain has TRBV29-1 and TRBJ2-7; TRBD1 might be the D (6 bases). Trimming cost V 4 bases and J 2 bases, with 15 bases left between them. The CDR3 consists of 14 residues. Germline CDR1 and CDR2: SQVTM and ANQGSEA. In nucleotides, the CDR3 is TGCAGCGTTGCCCGGGACATTGGAACCTACGAGCAGTACTTC. This codes for CSVARDIGTYEQYF.

In this sample, this clone turned up once. The chain uses TRBV6-5 and TRBJ1-2, with 8 bases matching TRBD1. This CDR3 is built from 12 residues. V trimming: 8 bases; J trimming: 4 bases; junction bases outside the gene matches: 3. CDR1 is MNHEY and CDR2 is SVGAGI in the germline V gene. The CDR3 here is CASRTGPYGYTF. The DNA of the CDR3 is TGTGCCAGCCGGACAGGGCCCTATGGCTACACCTTC.

V is TRBV6-5 and J is TRBJ1-3; the match to TRBD1 covers 9 bases. V dropped 8 bases and J dropped 3; count of bases not matched to a gene: 8. Per the germline V gene, CDR1 is MNHEY and CDR2 is SVGAGI. This CDR3 spans 15 amino acids. CDR3 sequence (DNA): TGTGCCAGCCGCCGGGACAGGGAGGGTGGAAACACCATATATTTT. As protein: CASRRDREGGNTIYF.

The chain is built from TRBV19 and TRBJ1-5; D unclear. Germline V gives CDR1 LNHDA, CDR2 SQIVND (reference sequence). The CDR3 length is 16 residues. V gave up 2 bases and J gave up 3 bases, with 14 bases separating them. The CDR3 bases are TGTGCCAGTAGTATAATTCGTCAAAGCTACAATCAGCCCCAGCATTTT. Residues: CASSIIRQSYNQPQHF. The variable domain in full, completed from reference TRBV19 and TRBJ1-5, reads DGGITQSPKYLFRKEGQNVTLSCEQNLNHDAMYWYRQDPGQGLRLIYYSQIVNDFQKGDIAEGYSVSREKKESFPLTVTSAQKNPTAFYLCASSIIRQSYNQPQHFGDGTRLSIL.

V usage is TRBV11-1 and J usage is TRBJ2-3, with D uncertain. The V gene lost 5 bases and the J gene lost 1 base, with 7 bases spanning the gap. Germline CDR1 and CDR2: SGHAT and FQDESV (reference sequence). CDR3 length: 13 amino acids. The DNA for the CDR3 is TGTGCCAGCAGCGAGCTCCGCACAGATACGCAGTATTTT. Its translation is CASSELRTDTQYF.

This clone was counted a single time. The gene calls are TRBV6-6 and TRBJ1-6; D not certain. V lost 6 bases to trimming and J lost 0 bases, with 6 bases between them. Germline CDR1 is MNHNY and CDR2 is SVGAGI (reference sequence). This CDR3 has 14 amino acids. CDR3 residues: CASRPSSYNSPLHF. Written as DNA, the CDR3 is TGTGCCAGCAGACCGAGCTCCTATAATTCACCCCTCCACTTT.

The chain employs TRBV7-2 and TRBJ1-2, with D possibly matching TRBD1 (5 bases). CDR3 length: 15 amino acids. Trimming removed 7 bases from V and 3 bases from J, with 18 bases in between. The germline gives CDR1 SGHTA, CDR2 FQGNSA. The CDR3 loop is CASKPGGGSDYGYTF. The CDR3 bases are TGTGCCAGCAAGCCCGGCGGGGGTAGCGACTATGGCTACACCTTC.

This clone was counted once. J is TRBJ1-1 and V is TRBV7-2, with TRBD1 matching over 7 bases. V shed 4 bases, J shed 3 bases, and the junction held 5 bases outside the gene matches. The CDR3 loop spans 14 amino acids. Germline CDR1 is SGHTA and CDR2 is FQGNSA. In DNA form, the CDR3 reads TGTGCCAGCAGCTCCCGACAGGGTGACACTGAAGCTTTCTTT. Its protein is CASSSRQGDTEAFF.

V gene TRBV28 combines with J gene TRBJ2-5, with 10 bases lining up with TRBD2. The V and J ends lost 2 bases and 3 bases, in that order; junction bases with no gene match: 6. Germline V gene data show CDR1 as MDHEN and CDR2 as SYDVKM. This CDR3 is built from 16 residues. The CDR3 nucleotides are TGTGCCAGCAGTTTAGTATGGCTAGCGGGGGAAGAGACCCAGTACTTC. Translated: CASSLVWLAGEETQYF.

This chain uses TRBV3-1 (or the pseudogene TRBV3-2) with TRBJ2-3; 9 bases align to TRBD2. With V trimmed by 0 bases and J by 5 bases, 9 bases remained unmatched. This CDR3 is built from 17 residues. Germline loops: CDR1 LGHDT, CDR2 YNNKEL (reference sequence). CDR3 region: CASSQDEASGVGDTQYF. The CDR3, as DNA: TGTGCCAGCAGCCAAGATGAGGCTAGCGGGGTGGGAGATACGCAGTATTTT.

By share, this clone counts as medium-sized. The chain combines TRBV4-2 with TRBJ2-1, with a weak D call TRBD2 (6 bases). This CDR3 has 11 amino acids. Germline values: CDR1 LGHNA, CDR2 YNFKEQ. V gave up 5 bases and J gave up 8 bases, with 7 bases separating them. In DNA form, the CDR3 reads TGTGCCAGCAGCTGGGGGGATGAGCAGTTCTTC. Its translation: CASSWGDEQFF.

This clone was counted a single time. This sequence joins TRBV9 and TRBJ1-5; D may be TRBD1 (5 bases). This CDR3 region has 13 residues. V lost 0 bases and J 5 bases, leaving 6 bases between the germline ends. Per germline, CDR1 SGDLS and CDR2 YYNGEE. The CDR3 loop is CASSVEQDQPQHF. CDR3 sequence (DNA): TGTGCCAGCAGCGTAGAACAGGATCAGCCCCAGCATTTT. Looking up the rest from reference TRBV9 and TRBJ1-5 gives the full variable domain: DSGVTQTPKHLITATGQRVTLRCSPRSGDLSVYWYQQSLDQGLQFLIQYYNGEERAKGNILERFSAQQFPDLHSELNLSSLELGDSALYFCASSVEQDQPQHFGDGTRLSIL.

The chain joins TRBV4-1 to TRBJ2-2; 7 positions match TRBD1. The CDR3 has 16 amino acids. Germline V gene lookup returns CDR1 MGHRA and CDR2 YSYEKL. V lost 6 bases and J lost 0; bases outside the gene matches: 7. The CDR3 here is CASSSRQGANTGELFF. CDR3 DNA sequence: TGCGCCAGCAGTTCGAGGCAGGGGGCGAACACCGGGGAGCTGTTTTTT.

The rearrangement links TRBV6-1 to TRBJ2-3; perhaps TRBD1 as D (5 bases). Germline V gene data show CDR1 as MNHNS and CDR2 as SASEGT. The CDR3 runs to 15 residues. V lost 1 base and J lost 6, with 14 bases in between. For the CDR3, the DNA is TGTGCCAGCAGTGAAGGGCAGGGCCTCGGGGATACGCAGTATTTT. As protein: CASSEGQGLGDTQYF.

The gene calls are TRBV3-1 (or the pseudogene TRBV3-2) and TRBJ1-1; D is unresolved. The germline V gene has CDR1 LGHDT and CDR2 YNNKEL (reference sequence). V lost 6 bases, J lost 4 bases, and 15 bases lay in between. This CDR3 spans 14 amino acids. The CDR3: CASSPREGVTEAFF. The DNA for the CDR3 is TGTGCCAGCAGTCCCCGGGAAGGTGTCACTGAAGCTTTCTTT.

J is TRBJ2-7 and V is TRBV23-1; 8 bases align to TRBD1. TRBV23-1 is recorded as an ORF, its role being uncertain. Trimming took 5 bases from V and 2 from J; bases not matched to a gene: 23. The CDR3 sequence is 20 residues long. This chain's CDR3 is CASSSTGVPMGDRTTYEQYF. The CDR3 region has the DNA TGCGCCAGCAGTAGTACCGGGGTCCCGATGGGGGACAGGACTACCTACGAGCAGTACTTC.